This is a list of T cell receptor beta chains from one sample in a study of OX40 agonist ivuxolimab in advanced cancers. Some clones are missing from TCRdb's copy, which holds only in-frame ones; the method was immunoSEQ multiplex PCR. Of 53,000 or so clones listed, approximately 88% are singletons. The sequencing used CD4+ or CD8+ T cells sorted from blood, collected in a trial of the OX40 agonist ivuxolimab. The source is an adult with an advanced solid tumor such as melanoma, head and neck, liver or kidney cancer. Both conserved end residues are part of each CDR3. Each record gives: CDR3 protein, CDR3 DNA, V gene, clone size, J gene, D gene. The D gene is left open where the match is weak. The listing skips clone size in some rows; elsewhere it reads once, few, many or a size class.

CASNQGLASEQFF	TGTGCCAGCAACCAAGGACTAGCCAGTGAGCAGTTCTTC	TRBV7-2	NA	TRBJ2-1	TRBD2
CASSGDAHSYEQYF	TGCGCCAGCAGCGGGGACGCCCACTCCTACGAGCAGTACTTC	TRBV5-1	few	TRBJ2-7	NA
CASSLAGTGELFF	TGCGCCAGCAGCTTGGCGGGCACCGGGGAGCTGTTTTTT	TRBV5-1	NA	TRBJ2-2	NA
CASSSLTGTGELFF	TGTGCCAGCAGTTCACTCACAGGAACCGGGGAGCTGTTTTTT	TRBV27	NA	TRBJ2-2	NA
CASSLAPGPNQLNTEAFF	TGTGCCAGCAGCTTGGCCCCGGGGCCCAATCAATTAAACACTGAAGCTTTCTTT	TRBV5-5	NA	TRBJ1-1	NA
CASSYGTASGANVLTF	TGTGCCAGCAGCTATGGGACAGCCTCTGGGGCCAACGTCCTGACTTTC	TRBV28	NA	TRBJ2-6	TRBD1
CASTLSNRAQETQYF	TGTGCCAGCACCCTATCGAACAGGGCACAAGAGACCCAGTACTTC	TRBV11-3	once	TRBJ2-5	NA
CASSLVAGVGEQYF	TGTGCCAGCAGTTTGGTGGCGGGAGTTGGTGAGCAGTACTTC	TRBV28	NA	TRBJ2-7	TRBD2
CASRKTSGNTDTQYF	TGTGCCAGCAGAAAGACTAGCGGGAACACAGATACGCAGTATTTT	TRBV2	NA	TRBJ2-3	TRBD2
CASRTDGPEAFF	TGTGCCAGCAGGACGGACGGGCCTGAAGCTTTCTTT	TRBV7-8	NA	TRBJ1-1	NA
CAISDRDSQPEAFF	TGTGCCATCAGCGACCGGGACAGCCAACCTGAAGCTTTCTTT	TRBV10-3	once	TRBJ1-1	TRBD1
CASSLVASGIGGSNEQFF	TGTGCCAGCAGCTTAGTTGCTAGCGGGATTGGCGGAAGCAATGAGCAGTTCTTC	TRBV11-3	NA	TRBJ2-1	TRBD2
CASSAVSRGYPGANVLTF	TGTGCCAGCAGCGCAGTATCTAGGGGATACCCTGGGGCCAACGTCCTGACTTTC	TRBV11-2	NA	TRBJ2-6	NA
CASSHELAGLRIGGRETQYF	TGTGCCAGCAGTCATGAATTAGCGGGACTAAGAATCGGAGGACGAGAGACCCAGTACTTC	TRBV5-5	once	TRBJ2-5	TRBD2
CASSSTGSGANVLTF	TGTGCCAGCAGCTCCACAGGCTCTGGGGCCAACGTCCTGACTTTC	TRBV6-6	NA	TRBJ2-6	NA
CASSRSGDQKQFF	TGTGCCAGCAGTCGCTCAGGGGATCAAAAGCAGTTCTTC	TRBV27	NA	TRBJ2-1	NA
CASRADNYGYTF	TGCGCCAGCAGGGCTGATAACTATGGCTACACCTTC	TRBV5-1	NA	TRBJ1-2	NA
CASKPQGPDGYTF	TGTGCCAGCAAACCCCAGGGGCCCGATGGCTACACCTTC	TRBV28	NA	TRBJ1-2	NA
CATSRDLRASDYGYTF	TGTGCCACCAGCAGAGATTTAAGGGCTTCCGACTATGGCTACACCTTC	TRBV15	NA	TRBJ1-2	NA
CASSFPTGGTGELFF	TGTGCCAGCAGTTTTCCGACAGGGGGCACCGGGGAGCTGTTTTTT	TRBV27	NA	TRBJ2-2	TRBD1
CAWTPFGGNSYEQYF	TGTGCCTGGACCCCGTTTGGGGGGAACTCCTACGAGCAGTACTTC	TRBV30	NA	TRBJ2-7	NA
CASRRSSYNEQFF	TGTGCCAGCAGGCGGAGCTCCTACAATGAGCAGTTCTTC	TRBV2	NA	TRBJ2-1	NA